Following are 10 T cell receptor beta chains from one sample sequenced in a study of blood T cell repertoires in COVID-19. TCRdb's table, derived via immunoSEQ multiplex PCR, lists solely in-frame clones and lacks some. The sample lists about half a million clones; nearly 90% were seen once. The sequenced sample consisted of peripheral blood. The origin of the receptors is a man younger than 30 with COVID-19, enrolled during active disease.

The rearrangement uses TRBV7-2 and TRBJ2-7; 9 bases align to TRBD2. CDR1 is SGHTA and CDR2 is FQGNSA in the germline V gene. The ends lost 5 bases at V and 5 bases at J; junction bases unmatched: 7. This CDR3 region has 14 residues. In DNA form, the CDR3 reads TGTGCCAGCAGCCCTATAGCGGGAGTACACGAGCAGTACTTC. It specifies CASSPIAGVHEQYF.

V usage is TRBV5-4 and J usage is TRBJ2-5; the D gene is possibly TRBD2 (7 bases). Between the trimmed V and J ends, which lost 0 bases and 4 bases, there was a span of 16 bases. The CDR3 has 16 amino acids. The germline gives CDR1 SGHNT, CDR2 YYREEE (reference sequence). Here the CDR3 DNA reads TGTGCCAGCAGCTTGGGCGCCCCGGGGGGCGGAGAGACCCAGTACTTC. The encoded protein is CASSLGAPGGGETQYF. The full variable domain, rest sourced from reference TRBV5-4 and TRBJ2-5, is ETGVTQSPTHLIKTRGQQVTLRCSSQSGHNTVSWYQQALGQGPQFIFQYYREEENGRGNFPPRFSGLQFPNYSSELNVNALELDDSALYLCASSLGAPGGGETQYFGPGTRLLVL.

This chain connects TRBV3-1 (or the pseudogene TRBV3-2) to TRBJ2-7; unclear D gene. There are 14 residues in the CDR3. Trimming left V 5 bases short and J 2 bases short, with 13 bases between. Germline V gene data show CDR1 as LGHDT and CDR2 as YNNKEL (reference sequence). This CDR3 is CASSTTLPTYEQYF. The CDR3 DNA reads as TGTGCCAGCAGCACGACTCTTCCCACCTACGAGCAGTACTTC.

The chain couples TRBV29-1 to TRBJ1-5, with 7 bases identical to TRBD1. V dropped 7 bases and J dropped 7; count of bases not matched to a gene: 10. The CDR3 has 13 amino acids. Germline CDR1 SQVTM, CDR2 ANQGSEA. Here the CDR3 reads CSAGEQGRQPQHF. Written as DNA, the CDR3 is TGCAGCGCCGGAGAACAGGGGAGACAGCCCCAGCATTTT. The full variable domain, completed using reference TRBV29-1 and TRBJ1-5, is SAVISQKPSRDICQRGTSLTIQCQVDSQVTMMFWYRQQPGQSLTLIATANQGSEATYESGFVIDKFPISRPNLTFSTLTVSNMSPEDSSIYLCSAGEQGRQPQHFGDGTRLSIL.

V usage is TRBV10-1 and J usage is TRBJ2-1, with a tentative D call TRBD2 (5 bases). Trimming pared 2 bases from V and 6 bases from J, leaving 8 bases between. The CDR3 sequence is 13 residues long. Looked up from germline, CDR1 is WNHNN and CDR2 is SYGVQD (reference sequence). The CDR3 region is CASSEGLGNEQFF. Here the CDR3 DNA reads TGCGCCAGCAGTGAGGGACTCGGCAATGAGCAGTTCTTC.

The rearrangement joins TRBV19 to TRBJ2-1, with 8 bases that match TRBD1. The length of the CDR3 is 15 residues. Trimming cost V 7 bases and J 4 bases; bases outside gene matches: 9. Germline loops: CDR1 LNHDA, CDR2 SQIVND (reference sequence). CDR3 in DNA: TGTGCCAGTAAGAGGTCTCGGGACAGGTACAATGAGCAGTTCTTC. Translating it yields CASKRSRDRYNEQFF. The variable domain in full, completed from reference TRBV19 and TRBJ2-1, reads DGGITQSPKYLFRKEGQNVTLSCEQNLNHDAMYWYRQDPGQGLRLIYYSQIVNDFQKGDIAEGYSVSREKKESFPLTVTSAQKNPTAFYLCASKRSRDRYNEQFFGPGTRLTVL.

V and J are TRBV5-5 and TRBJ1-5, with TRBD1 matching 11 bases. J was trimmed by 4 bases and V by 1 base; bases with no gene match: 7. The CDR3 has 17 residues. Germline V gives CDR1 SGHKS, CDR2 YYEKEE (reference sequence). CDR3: CASSLSGTGGSNQPQHF. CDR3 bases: TGTGCCAGCAGCTTGTCGGGGACAGGGGGGAGTAATCAGCCCCAGCATTTT. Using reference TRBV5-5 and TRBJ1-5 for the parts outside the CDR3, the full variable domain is DAGVTQSPTHLIKTRGQQVTLRCSPISGHKSVSWYQQVLGQGPQFIFQYYEKEERGRGNFPDRFSARQFPNYSSELNVNALLLGDSALYLCASSLSGTGGSNQPQHFGDGTRLSIL.

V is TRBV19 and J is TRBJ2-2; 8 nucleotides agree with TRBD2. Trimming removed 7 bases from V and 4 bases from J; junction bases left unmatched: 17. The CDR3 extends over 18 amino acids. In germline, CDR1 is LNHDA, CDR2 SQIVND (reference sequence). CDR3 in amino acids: CASKSPTTSGSVTGELFF. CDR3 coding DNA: TGTGCCAGTAAATCCCCCACTACGAGCGGGAGCGTCACCGGGGAGCTGTTTTTT.

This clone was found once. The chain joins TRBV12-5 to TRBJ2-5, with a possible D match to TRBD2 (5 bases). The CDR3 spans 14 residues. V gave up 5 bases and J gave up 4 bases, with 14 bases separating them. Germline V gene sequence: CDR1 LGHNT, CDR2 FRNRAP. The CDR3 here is CASGPGFGGETQYF. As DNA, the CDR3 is TGTGCTAGTGGTCCGGGGTTTGGAGGAGAGACCCAGTACTTC.

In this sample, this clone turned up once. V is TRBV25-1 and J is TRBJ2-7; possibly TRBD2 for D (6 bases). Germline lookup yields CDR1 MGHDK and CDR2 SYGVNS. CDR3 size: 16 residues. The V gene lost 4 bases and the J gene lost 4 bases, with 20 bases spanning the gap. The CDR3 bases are TGTGCCAGCAGTGGGGCTAGCGCCCGAAGAGGGTACGAGCAGTACTTC. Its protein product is CASSGASARRGYEQYF.